Sequencing of this T cell receptor (beta chain) was carried out in a study of glioma-infiltrating T cells. TCR alpha and beta CDR3 regions were amplified from RNA using iRepertoire nested multiplex PCR. TCRdb re-called the multiplex PCR reads through MiXCR, storing one row per CDR3 protein. The repertoire holds fewer than 500,000 distinct CDR3 sequences, 41% seen once, with about 12% in the top ten. In germline, CDR1 is MNHEY, CDR2 SVGAGI. CDR3 size: 14 residues. This clonotype was observed a single time. The source material was glioma tissue, nonneoplastic brain tissue, or PBMCs (not recorded which). The chain uses TRBV6-5 and TRBJ2-2, with TRBD1 matching 7 bases. This TCR was sampled from a human donor with low-grade glioma or glioblastoma, undergoing nonglioma brain surgery, or in good health (not recorded which). The CDR3 DNA reads as TGTCATCCCCCGGCAGGGGGATCAACCGGGGAGCTGTTTTTT. It is translated as CHPPAGGSTGELFF.